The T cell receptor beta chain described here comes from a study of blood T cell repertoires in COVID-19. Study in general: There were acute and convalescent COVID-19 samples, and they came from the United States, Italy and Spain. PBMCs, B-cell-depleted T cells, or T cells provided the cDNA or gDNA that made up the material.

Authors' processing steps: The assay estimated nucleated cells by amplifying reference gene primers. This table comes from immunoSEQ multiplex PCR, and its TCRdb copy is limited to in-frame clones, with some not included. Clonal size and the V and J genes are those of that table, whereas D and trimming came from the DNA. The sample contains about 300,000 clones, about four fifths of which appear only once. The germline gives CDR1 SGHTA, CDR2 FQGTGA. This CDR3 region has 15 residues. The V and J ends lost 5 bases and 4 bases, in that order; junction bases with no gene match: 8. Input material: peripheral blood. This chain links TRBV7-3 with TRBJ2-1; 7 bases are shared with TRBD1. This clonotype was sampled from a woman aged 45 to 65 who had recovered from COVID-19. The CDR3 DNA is TGTGCCAGCAGCCAGGGACAGTCCGGGTACAATGAGCAGTTCTTC. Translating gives CASSQGQSGYNEQFF.